These 18 T cell receptor beta chains were sequenced from one sample in a study of cytomegalovirus exposure and HLA in healthy donors. PCR involved 60 Vbeta and 13 Jbeta primers. Sequenced by immunoSEQ multiplex PCR; TCRdb stores in-frame clones only, minus some. The sample holds 100,000 or so clones; 65% to 75% are singletons and the top ten take around 9.9%. Sequenced material: PBMCs. The receptors here all came from a man aged 40-50 years in good health and CMV-seropositive.

The J gene is TRBJ2-5, the V gene TRBV2; D gene uncertain. The V end was cut by 7 bases, the J end by 5 bases, with 17 bases between. CDR3 size: 14 residues. From germline, CDR1 is SNHLY and CDR2 FYNNEI. The CDR3 DNA reads as TGTGCCAGCACCGTCGAGAGACTCGGGGAGACCCAGTACTTC. It specifies CASTVERLGETQYF.

The V and J genes are TRBV6-5 and TRBJ1-1, with D possibly matching TRBD1 (6 bases). The germline V gene encodes CDR1 MNHEY and CDR2 SVGAGI. This CDR3 spans 14 amino acids. The V end was cut by 6 bases, the J end by 1 base, with 12 bases between. The CDR3: CASSPTGRNTEAFF. The CDR3 coding sequence is TGTGCCAGCAGCCCAACAGGGAGGAACACTGAAGCTTTCTTT.

The CDR3 nucleotides read TGTGCCAGCAGTTACGGGGGGATTGGGTTCTTC. Translating gives CASSYGGIGFF. V and J are TRBV6-5 and TRBJ2-1, with a possible D match to TRBD2 (6 bases). CDR1 and CDR2 from the germline V gene are MNHEY and SVGAGI. The CDR3 covers 11 residues. Trimming removed 2 bases from V and 15 bases from J, with 11 bases in between.

The V call is TRBV5-1, the J call TRBJ1-1; D might be TRBD1 (5 bases). Trimming took 4 bases from V and 1 from J, leaving 11 bases between them. This CDR3 has 14 amino acids. Germline-derived CDR1 and CDR2 are SGHRS and YFSETQ. CDR3 DNA: TGCGCCAGCAGCCCCTTAACAGGGAACACTGAAGCTTTCTTT. This gives the protein CASSPLTGNTEAFF. The full variable domain, its missing parts supplied by reference TRBV5-1 and TRBJ1-1, is KAGVTQTPRYLIKTRGQQVTLSCSPISGHRSVSWYQQTPGQGLQFLFEYFSETQRNKGNFPGRFSGRQFSNSRSEMNVSTLELGDSALYLCASSPLTGNTEAFFGQGTRLTVV.

There are a few counts of this clone. The chain has TRBV9 and TRBJ2-3, with no clear D. This CDR3 comprises 13 residues. CDR1 and CDR2 (germline): SGDLS, YYNGEE. V was trimmed by 0 bases and J by 4 bases, leaving 6 bases between them. The CDR3 region is CASSVDPADTQYF. The CDR3 nucleotides are TGTGCCAGCAGCGTAGACCCGGCAGATACGCAGTATTTT.

The V call is TRBV29-1, the J call TRBJ1-1, with a weak D call TRBD1 (6 bases). CDR1 and CDR2 from the germline V gene are SQVTM and ANQGSEA. This CDR3 comprises 12 residues. V was trimmed by 6 bases and J by 4 bases, leaving 12 bases between them. The CDR3 region is CSVSGDATEAFF. CDR3 DNA sequence: TGCAGCGTCTCAGGGGATGCCACTGAAGCTTTCTTT.

The genes are TRBV6-4 and TRBJ2-7; 8 bases agree with TRBD2. Germline V lookup: CDR1 MRHNA, CDR2 SNTAGT. The CDR3 consists of 12 residues. V lost 7 bases and J lost 6; bases outside the gene matches: 5. The CDR3 protein is CASMGLEGEQYF. The DNA for the CDR3 is TGTGCCAGCATGGGACTAGAGGGCGAGCAGTACTTC.

This clone was picked up a small number of times. The rearrangement uses TRBV5-1 and TRBJ1-4; D unresolved. V shed 1 base and J shed 3 bases, with 7 bases lying between them. The germline V gene has CDR1 SGHRS and CDR2 YFSETQ. CDR3 length equals 14 residues. CDR3 DNA: TGCGCCAGCAGCTTGATCCCGTCTAATGAAAAACTGTTTTTT. Amino acid sequence: CASSLIPSNEKLFF.

CDR3 region: CASSLASSQETQYF. For the CDR3, the DNA is TGCGCCAGCAGCTTGGCGAGTTCCCAAGAGACCCAGTACTTC. The V gene is TRBV5-1, the J gene TRBJ2-5; D unresolved. Per germline, CDR1 SGHRS and CDR2 YFSETQ. Trimming stripped 0 bases from V and 1 base from J, with 7 bases between. The CDR3 runs to 14 residues.

This chain uses TRBV7-2 with TRBJ2-3; 8 bases line up with TRBD2. Trimming cost V 4 bases and J 3 bases; bases outside gene matches: 3. The CDR3 contains 14 residues. Germline loops: CDR1 SGHTA, CDR2 FQGNSA. The CDR3 region is CASSYGGRTDTQYF. The CDR3 DNA sequence: TGTGCCAGCAGCTACGGCGGGAGGACAGATACGCAGTATTTT. Looking up the rest from reference TRBV7-2 and TRBJ2-3 gives the full variable domain: GAGVSQSPSNKVTEKGKDVELRCDPISGHTALYWYRQSLGQGLEFLIYFQGNSAPDKSGLPSDRFSAERTGGSVSTLTIQRTQQEDSAVYLCASSYGGRTDTQYFGPGTRLTVL.

The rearrangement links TRBV28 to TRBJ1-3; D may be TRBD1 (5 bases). The germline V gene encodes CDR1 MDHEN and CDR2 SYDVKM. Trimming shortened V by 3 bases and J by 5 bases, and 11 bases separated the two germline ends. This CDR3 contains 14 residues. The CDR3 sequence is CASSFRGGRNTIYF. Here the CDR3 DNA reads TGTGCCAGCAGTTTTAGGGGAGGGAGAAACACCATATATTTT. Full variable domain (outside the CDR3, taken from reference TRBV28 and TRBJ1-3): DVKVTQSSRYLVKRTGEKVFLECVQDMDHENMFWYRQDPGLGLRLIYFSYDVKMKEKGDIPEGYSVSREKKERFSLILESASTNQTSMYLCASSFRGGRNTIYFGEGSWLTVV.

This rearrangement joins TRBV6-1 to TRBJ1-2; D may be TRBD1 (6 bases). The CDR3 length is 16 residues. The germline gives CDR1 MNHNS, CDR2 SASEGT. V dropped 0 bases and J dropped 0 bases, with 11 bases sitting between them. DNA for the CDR3: TGTGCCAGCAGTGAAGCGTATGGGACAACTAACTATGGCTACACCTTC. This gives the protein CASSEAYGTTNYGYTF.

V and J are TRBV30 and TRBJ2-1, with D perhaps TRBD2 (7 bases). The CDR3 sequence is 17 residues long. V lost 1 base, J lost 9 bases, and 25 bases lay in between. From germline, CDR1 is GTSNPN and CDR2 SVGIG (reference sequence). CDR3 DNA: TGTGCCTGGAGTGAGGGGGGCGGGAGCTCCTACCCCGGTGAGCAGTTCTTC. Residues: CAWSEGGGSSYPGEQFF.

This clone was counted a few times. The chain links TRBV30 to TRBJ2-1; 7 nucleotides agree with TRBD1. The V gene end was trimmed by 5 bases and the J gene end by 5 bases; junction bases not matched to a gene: 6. Germline loops: CDR1 GTSNPN, CDR2 SVGIG (reference sequence). CDR3 length equals 13 residues. This CDR3 is CAWYGQVNNEQFF. Written as DNA, the CDR3 is TGTGCCTGGTATGGACAGGTTAACAATGAGCAGTTCTTC.

The rearrangement links TRBV6-4 to TRBJ1-1, with D possibly being TRBD1 (6 bases). V was trimmed by 2 bases and J by 8 bases, leaving 12 bases between them. CDR1 and CDR2 (germline): MRHNA, SNTAGT. The CDR3 extends over 13 amino acids. The DNA for the CDR3 is TGTGCCAGCAGTGACCGATCGGGACAAGAAGCTTTCTTT. This encodes CASSDRSGQEAFF.

The V and J genes are TRBV7-4 and TRBJ2-7; 10 bases agree with TRBD2. The V segment lost 8 bases and the J segment 0 bases; nucleotides outside the gene matches: 10. This CDR3 comprises 16 residues. Germline CDR1 SGHVT, CDR2 SQSDAQ. The CDR3 is CASRPISGRSSYEQYV. The CDR3 DNA is TGTGCCAGCCGACCTATTAGCGGGAGGAGCTCCTACGAGCAGTACGTC.

The V gene is TRBV6-5, the J gene TRBJ2-5; no firm D call. Deletions cut 6 bases from V and 4 bases from J, with 12 bases between. The CDR3 extends over 13 amino acids. The germline CDR1 and CDR2 sequences are MNHEY and SVGAGI. The CDR3 sequence is CASRSSTGETQYF. CDR3 DNA: TGTGCCAGCAGATCGTCTACCGGAGAGACCCAGTACTTC.

The rearrangement links TRBV28 to TRBJ1-2; D might be TRBD1 (5 bases). Germline V CDR1 and CDR2: MDHEN, SYDVKM. V was trimmed by 6 bases and J by 3 bases, leaving 17 bases between them. The length of the CDR3 is 15 residues. CDR3 sequence (DNA): TGTGCCAGCAGCCGCTTGGGCAGGGTCGACTATGGCTACACCTTC. It yields the protein CASSRLGRVDYGYTF.